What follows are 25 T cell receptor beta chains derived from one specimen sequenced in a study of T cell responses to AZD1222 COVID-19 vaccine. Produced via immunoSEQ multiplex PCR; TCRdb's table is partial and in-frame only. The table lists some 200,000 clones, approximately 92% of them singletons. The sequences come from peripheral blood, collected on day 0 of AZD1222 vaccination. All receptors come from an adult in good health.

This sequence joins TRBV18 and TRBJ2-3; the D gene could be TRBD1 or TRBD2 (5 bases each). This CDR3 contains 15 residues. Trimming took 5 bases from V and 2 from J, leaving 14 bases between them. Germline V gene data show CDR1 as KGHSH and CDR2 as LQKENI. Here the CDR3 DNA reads TGTGCCAGCTCATCCGGGGACCACAACACAGATACGCAGTATTTT. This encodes CASSSGDHNTDTQYF. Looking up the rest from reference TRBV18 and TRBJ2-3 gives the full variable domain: NAGVMQNPRHLVRRRGQEARLRCSPMKGHSHVYWYRQLPEEGLKFMVYLQKENIIDESGMPKERFSAEFPKEGPSILRIQQVVRGDSAAYFCASSSGDHNTDTQYFGPGTRLTVL.

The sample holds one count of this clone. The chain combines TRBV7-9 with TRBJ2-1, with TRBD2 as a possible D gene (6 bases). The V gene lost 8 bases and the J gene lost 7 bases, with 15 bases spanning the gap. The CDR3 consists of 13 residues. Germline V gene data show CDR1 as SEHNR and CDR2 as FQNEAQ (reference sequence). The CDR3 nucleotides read TGTGCCAGCCCCTCGGGGAGGAATAATGAGCAGTTCTTC. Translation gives CASPSGRNNEQFF.

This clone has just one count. The CDR3 sequence is CASSSPFRDSMHNEQFF. The CDR3 region has the DNA TGTGCCAGCAGCAGCCCCTTCCGGGACTCAATGCACAATGAGCAGTTCTTC. The V call is TRBV27, the J call TRBJ2-1; D might be TRBD2 (6 bases). This CDR3 region has 17 residues. Looked up from germline, CDR1 is MNHEY and CDR2 is SMNVEV (reference sequence). Trimming removed 6 bases at V and 5 bases at J, with 23 bases between.

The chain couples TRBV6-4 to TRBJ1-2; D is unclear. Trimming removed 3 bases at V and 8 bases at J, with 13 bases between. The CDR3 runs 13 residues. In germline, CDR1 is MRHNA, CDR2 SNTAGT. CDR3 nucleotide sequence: TGTGCCAGCAGTGAAGGAACGGCTGAAGGCTACACCTTC. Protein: CASSEGTAEGYTF.

CDR3 loop: CASSRGQQETQYF. CDR3 nucleotides: TGTGCCAGCTCGCGAGGACAGCAAGAGACCCAGTACTTC. This rearrangement joins TRBV18 to TRBJ2-5; a possible D gene is TRBD1 (6 bases). This CDR3 spans 13 amino acids. The germline V gene has CDR1 KGHSH and CDR2 LQKENI. Trimming took off 6 bases at V and 2 bases at J, with 10 bases between the two ends.

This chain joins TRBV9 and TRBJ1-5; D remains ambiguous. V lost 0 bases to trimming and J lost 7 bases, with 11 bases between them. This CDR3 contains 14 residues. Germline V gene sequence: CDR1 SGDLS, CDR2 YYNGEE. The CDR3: CASSVGSGGQPQHF. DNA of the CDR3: TGTGCCAGCAGCGTAGGATCGGGTGGACAGCCCCAGCATTTT.

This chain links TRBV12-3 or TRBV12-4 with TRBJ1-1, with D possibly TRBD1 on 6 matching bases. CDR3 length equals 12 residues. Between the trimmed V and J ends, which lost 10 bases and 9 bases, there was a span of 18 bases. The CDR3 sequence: CANQNEGGKAFF. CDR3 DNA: TGTGCCAACCAAAACGAAGGGGGTAAAGCTTTCTTT.

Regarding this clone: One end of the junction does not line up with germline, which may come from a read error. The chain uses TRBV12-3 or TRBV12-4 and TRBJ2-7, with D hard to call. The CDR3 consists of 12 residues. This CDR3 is CASSSISSEQYF. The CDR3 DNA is TGTGCCAGCAGTTCCATTTCCTCCGAGCAGTACTTC.

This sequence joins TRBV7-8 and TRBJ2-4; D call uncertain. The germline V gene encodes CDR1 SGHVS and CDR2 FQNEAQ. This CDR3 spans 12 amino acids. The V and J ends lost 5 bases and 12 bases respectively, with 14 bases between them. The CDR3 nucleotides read TGTGCCAGCAGCCACGGCCTGCCGGCTCAGTACTTC. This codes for CASSHGLPAQYF.

This CDR3 is CASSSRLGGEFIEAFF. In DNA, the CDR3 is TGTGCCAGCAGCTCTCGACTTGGCGGGGAGTTCATTGAAGCTTTCTTT. The chain employs TRBV7-9 and TRBJ1-1; D call uncertain. This CDR3 has 16 residues. CDR1 is SEHNR and CDR2 is FQNEAQ in the germline V gene (reference sequence). V gave up 4 bases and J gave up 7 bases, with 22 bases separating them.

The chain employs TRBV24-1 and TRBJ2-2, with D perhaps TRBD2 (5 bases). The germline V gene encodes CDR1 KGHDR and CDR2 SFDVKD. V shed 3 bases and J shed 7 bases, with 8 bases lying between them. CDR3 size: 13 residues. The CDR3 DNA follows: TGTGCCACCAGTGATCGGACTGTCGGGGAGCTGTTTTTT. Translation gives CATSDRTVGELFF.

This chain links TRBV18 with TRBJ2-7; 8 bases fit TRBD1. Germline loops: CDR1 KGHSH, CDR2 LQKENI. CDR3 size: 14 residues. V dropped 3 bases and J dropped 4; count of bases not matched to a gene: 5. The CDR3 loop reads CASSPPGQGYEQYF. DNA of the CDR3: TGTGCCAGCTCACCCCCAGGACAGGGTTACGAGCAGTACTTC.

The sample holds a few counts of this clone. Written as DNA, the CDR3 is TGTGCCAGCAGGTGTCCGGGACAAAAAAACACCGGGGAGCTGTTTTTT. This codes for CASRCPGQKNTGELFF. The chain couples TRBV6-4 to TRBJ2-2; TRBD1 is a possible D gene (6 bases). CDR3 length equals 16 residues. V was shortened by 6 bases and J by 2 bases, with 16 bases between the two germline ends. The germline gives CDR1 MRHNA, CDR2 SNTAGT.

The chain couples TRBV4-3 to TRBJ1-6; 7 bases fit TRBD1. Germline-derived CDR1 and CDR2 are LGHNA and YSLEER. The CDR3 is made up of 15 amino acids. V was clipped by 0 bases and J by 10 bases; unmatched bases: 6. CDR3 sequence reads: CASSQERQGGSPLHF. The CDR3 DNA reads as TGCGCCAGCAGCCAAGAGCGACAGGGAGGATCACCCCTCCACTTT.

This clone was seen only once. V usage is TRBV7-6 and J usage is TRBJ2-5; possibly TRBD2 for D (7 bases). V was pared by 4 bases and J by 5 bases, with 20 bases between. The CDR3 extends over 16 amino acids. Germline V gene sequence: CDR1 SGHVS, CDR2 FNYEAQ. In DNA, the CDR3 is TGTGCCAGCAGCTCCTCTGTCCTGGGGGGGCCGGAGACCCAGTACTTC. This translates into CASSSSVLGGPETQYF. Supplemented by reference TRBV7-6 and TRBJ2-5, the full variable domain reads GAGVSQSPRYKVTKRGQDVALRCDPISGHVSLYWYRQALGQGPEFLTYFNYEAQQDKSGLPNDRFSAERPEGSISTLTIQRTEQRDSAMYRCASSSSVLGGPETQYFGPGTRLLVL.

This chain's CDR3 is CASSKQGGDGYTF. The CDR3 DNA sequence: TGTGCCAGCTCAAAACAGGGGGGAGATGGCTACACCTTC. This rearrangement joins TRBV18 to TRBJ1-2; TRBD1 matches 8 bases. Germline lookup yields CDR1 KGHSH and CDR2 LQKENI. The CDR3 spans 13 residues. V lost 5 bases and J lost 6; bases outside the gene matches: 5. Filled out from reference TRBV18 and TRBJ1-2, the complete variable domain reads NAGVMQNPRHLVRRRGQEARLRCSPMKGHSHVYWYRQLPEEGLKFMVYLQKENIIDESGMPKERFSAEFPKEGPSILRIQQVVRGDSAAYFCASSKQGGDGYTFGSGTRLTVV.

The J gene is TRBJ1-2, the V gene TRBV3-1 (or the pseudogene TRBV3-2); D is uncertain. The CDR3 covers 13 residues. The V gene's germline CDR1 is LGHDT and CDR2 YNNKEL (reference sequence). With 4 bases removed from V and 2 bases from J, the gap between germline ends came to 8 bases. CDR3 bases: TGTGCCAGCAGCCGTGGGCAGAACTATGGCTACACCTTC. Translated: CASSRGQNYGYTF.

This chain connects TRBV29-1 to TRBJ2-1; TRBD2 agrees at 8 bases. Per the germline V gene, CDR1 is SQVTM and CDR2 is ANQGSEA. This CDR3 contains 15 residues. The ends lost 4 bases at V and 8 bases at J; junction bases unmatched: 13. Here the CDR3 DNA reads TGCAGCGTTGTTTACCTTAGCGGGGTGAGGTATGAGCAGTTCTTC. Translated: CSVVYLSGVRYEQFF.

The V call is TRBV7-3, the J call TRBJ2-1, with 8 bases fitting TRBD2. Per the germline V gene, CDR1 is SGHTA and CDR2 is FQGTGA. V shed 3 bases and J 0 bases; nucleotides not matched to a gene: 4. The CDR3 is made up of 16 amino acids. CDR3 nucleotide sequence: TGTGCCAGCAGCTTCCTCCTAGCGGGCTCCTACAATGAGCAGTTCTTC. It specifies CASSFLLAGSYNEQFF.

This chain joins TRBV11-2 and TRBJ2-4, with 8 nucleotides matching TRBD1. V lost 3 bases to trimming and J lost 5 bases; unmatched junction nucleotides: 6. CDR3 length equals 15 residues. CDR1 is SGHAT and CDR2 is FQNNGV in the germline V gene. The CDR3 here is CASSLTGDPQNIQYF. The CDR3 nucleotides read TGTGCCAGCAGCTTGACAGGGGACCCTCAAAACATTCAGTACTTC.

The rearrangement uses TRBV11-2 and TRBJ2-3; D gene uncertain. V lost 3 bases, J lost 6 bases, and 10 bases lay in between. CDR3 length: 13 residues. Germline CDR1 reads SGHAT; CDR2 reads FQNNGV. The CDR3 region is CASSLVPVDTQYF. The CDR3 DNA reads TGTGCCAGCAGCTTGGTACCAGTGGATACGCAGTATTTT.

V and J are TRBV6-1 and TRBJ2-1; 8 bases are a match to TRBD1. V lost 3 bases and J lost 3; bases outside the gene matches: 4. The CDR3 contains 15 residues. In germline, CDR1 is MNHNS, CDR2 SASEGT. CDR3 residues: CASSEDRADYNEQFF. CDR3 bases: TGTGCCAGCAGTGAGGACAGGGCTGACTACAATGAGCAGTTCTTC.

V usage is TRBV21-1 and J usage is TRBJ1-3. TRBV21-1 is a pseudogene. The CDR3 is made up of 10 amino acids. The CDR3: CAPGGDTIYF. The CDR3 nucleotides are TGTGCCCCCGGGGGGGACACCATATATTTT.

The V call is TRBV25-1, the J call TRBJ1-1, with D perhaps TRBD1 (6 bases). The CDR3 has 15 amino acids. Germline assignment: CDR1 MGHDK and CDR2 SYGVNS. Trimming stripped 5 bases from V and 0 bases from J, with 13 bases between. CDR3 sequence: CASSPTQGLNTEAFF. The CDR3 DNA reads TGTGCCAGCAGTCCGACACAGGGACTGAACACTGAAGCTTTCTTT.

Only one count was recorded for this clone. DNA of the CDR3: TGCAGCGTTGAAGATGGGGGGGGCACCCCTCCCAACTACAATGAGCAGTTCTTC. This codes for CSVEDGGGTPPNYNEQFF. This sequence joins TRBV29-1 and TRBJ2-1, with a tentative D call TRBD2 (7 bases). V lost 0 bases and J 3 bases, leaving 21 bases between the germline ends. From germline, CDR1 is SQVTM and CDR2 ANQGSEA. The CDR3 sequence is 18 residues long.